Many counts were recorded for the clone carrying this T cell receptor beta chain. TCRdb processed the PCR reads anew with MiXCR; each CDR3 protein has one entry. The table includes more than 80,000 distinct CDR3 sequences, 45% to 55% detected once. This CDR3 is built from 16 residues. The V gene's germline CDR1 is MNHEY and CDR2 SVGEGT. Trimming took 2 bases from V and 7 from J; bases not matched to a gene: 9. These data come from a study of CDR3 diversity in severe acne. The sample comprised blood. This sequence was found in a male donor with severe acne vulgaris. The gene calls are TRBV6-2 or TRBV6-3 and TRBJ1-1, with 11 bases lining up with TRBD1. The CDR3 region has the DNA TGTGCCAGCAGTTACAGTCGTGGACAGGGGGCGAGTGAAGCTTTCTTT. This encodes CASSYSRGQGASEAFF.